These 32 T cell receptor beta chains share one sample of origin, sequenced in a study of blood T cell repertoires in COVID-19. Assay used: immunoSEQ multiplex PCR; TCRdb lists only in-frame clones, some missing. Seen here are 310,000 or so clones, 91% observed once, and the top ten hold 2.2%. The specimen sequenced was peripheral blood. These receptors came from a woman in her twenties or thirties with COVID-19, enrolled during active disease.

The gene calls are TRBV11-2 and TRBJ2-7; D uncertain. This CDR3 is built from 14 residues. Germline lookup yields CDR1 SGHAT and CDR2 FQNNGV. V lost 4 bases and J lost 0, with 10 bases in between. CDR3 bases: TGTGCCAGCAGCTCTCAAATGAGCTCCTACGAGCAGTACTTC. The encoded protein is CASSSQMSSYEQYF.

The V and J genes are TRBV10-3 and TRBJ1-1, with a weak D call TRBD1 (5 bases). V lost 0 bases and J 1 base, leaving 15 bases between the germline ends. Germline V CDR1 and CDR2: ENHRY, SYGVKD. CDR3 length equals 17 residues. The CDR3 loop reads CAISESEARGTNTEAFF. CDR3 DNA: TGTGCCATCAGTGAGTCAGAGGCTAGGGGTACGAACACTGAAGCTTTCTTT.

The V and J genes are TRBV5-4 and TRBJ2-2; tentative D call: TRBD1 (5 bases). Germline V CDR1 and CDR2: SGHNT, YYREEE (reference sequence). This CDR3 has 12 residues. V was shortened by 4 bases and J by 7 bases, with 8 bases between the two germline ends. The chain's CDR3 is CASSMTVGELFF. In nucleotides, the CDR3 is TGTGCCAGCAGCATGACAGTCGGGGAGCTGTTTTTT. Filled out from reference TRBV5-4 and TRBJ2-2, the complete variable domain reads ETGVTQSPTHLIKTRGQQVTLRCSSQSGHNTVSWYQQALGQGPQFIFQYYREEENGRGNFPPRFSGLQFPNYSSELNVNALELDDSALYLCASSMTVGELFFGEGSRLTVL.

The count of this clone is one. The chain is built from TRBV5-4 and TRBJ1-3, with 8 bases aligning to TRBD1. CDR1 and CDR2 (germline): SGHNT, YYREEE (reference sequence). The length of the CDR3 is 15 residues. The J segment lost 6 bases and the V segment lost 2 bases, leaving 7 bases of the junction unmatched. CDR3 in amino acids: CASSLGRGRENTIYF. CDR3 in DNA: TGTGCCAGCAGCTTAGGCAGGGGGCGCGAAAACACCATATATTTT.

V is TRBV11-2 and J is TRBJ2-7, with TRBD1 identical over 9 bases. The trim removed 4 bases at V and 4 bases at J, leaving 2 bases unmatched. The length of the CDR3 is 13 residues. Germline V lookup: CDR1 SGHAT, CDR2 FQNNGV. The CDR3 coding sequence is TGTGCCAGCAGCTCGGGGACAGGGTACGAGCAGTACTTC. The encoded protein is CASSSGTGYEQYF.

This chain joins TRBV6-5 and TRBJ1-3; no clear D. Germline CDR1 and CDR2: MNHEY and SVGAGI. The ends were cut back, 8 bases at V and 0 bases at J, with 8 bases in the middle. The CDR3 totals 13 residues. CDR3 region: CASDERSGNTIYF. The CDR3 DNA is TGTGCCAGCGACGAGCGCTCTGGAAACACCATATATTTT.

The sample holds one count of this clone. J is TRBJ1-6 and V is TRBV12-3 or TRBV12-4, with D hard to call. The CDR3 is 12 residues long. The ends were cut back, 2 bases at V and 7 bases at J, with 3 bases in the middle. DNA of the CDR3: TGTGCCAGCAGTTTACCGAATTCACCCCTCCACTTT. Its protein is CASSLPNSPLHF.

This clone was counted between two and nine times. The gene calls are TRBV12-3 or TRBV12-4 and TRBJ2-5; the match to TRBD1 covers 7 bases. The CDR3 is 13 residues long. V was clipped by 5 bases and J by 6 bases; unmatched bases: 6. CDR3 region: CASSRAGGKTQYF. The CDR3 DNA reads as TGTGCCAGCAGTAGGGCAGGGGGAAAGACCCAGTACTTC.

For the CDR3, the DNA is TGTGCCAGCAGTTCCTTGATGGGGACAGGGACCGAAAAACTGTTTTTT. Encoded protein: CASSSLMGTGTEKLFF. The rearrangement joins TRBV5-6 to TRBJ1-4, with 9 nucleotides matching TRBD1. V lost 5 bases to trimming and J lost 8 bases; unmatched junction nucleotides: 13. Germline CDR1 SGHDT, CDR2 YYEEEE. The CDR3 contains 16 residues.

The J gene is TRBJ2-2, the V gene TRBV30, with TRBD2 matching 10 bases. The germline V gene has CDR1 GTSNPN and CDR2 SVGIG (reference sequence). The CDR3 has 15 residues. Unmatched junction bases numbered 8, after V lost 5 bases and J lost 5 bases. This chain's CDR3 is CAWGGTSASTGELFF. The CDR3 DNA sequence: TGTGCCTGGGGGGGGACTAGCGCGTCGACCGGGGAGCTGTTTTTT.

This chain uses TRBV5-1 with TRBJ2-7; weak D call: TRBD1 (5 bases). The length of the CDR3 is 13 residues. Per the germline V gene, CDR1 is SGHRS and CDR2 is YFSETQ. Trimming stripped 9 bases from V and 3 bases from J, with 16 bases between. CDR3: CAKQAISHYEQYF. The CDR3 DNA is TGCGCCAAACAGGCCATTTCTCACTACGAGCAGTACTTC.

Remarks on this clone: This sample also contains other DNA sequences that code for the same CDR3. CDR3 region: CSVARGNTEAFF. CDR3 DNA sequence: TGCAGCGTTGCTAGGGGAAACACTGAAGCTTTCTTT. This rearrangement joins TRBV29-1 to TRBJ1-1; possibly TRBD1 for D (5 bases). The CDR3 runs to 12 residues. Trimming took off 4 bases at V and 2 bases at J, with 8 bases between the two ends. From germline, CDR1 is SQVTM and CDR2 ANQGSEA.

The gene calls are TRBV6-5 and TRBJ2-7, with D tentatively TRBD1 (6 bases). The V and J ends lost 0 bases and 7 bases respectively, with 10 bases between them. Per the germline V gene, CDR1 is MNHEY and CDR2 is SVGAGI. CDR3 length: 13 amino acids. The CDR3 region has the DNA TGTGCCAGCAGTTACTCGGGGGCAGGGGAGCAGTACTTC. It yields the protein CASSYSGAGEQYF.

This clone appeared a single time. The genes are TRBV11-2 and TRBJ2-1; TRBD2 agrees at 7 bases. This CDR3 contains 15 residues. Germline V gives CDR1 SGHAT, CDR2 FQNNGV. With V trimmed by 3 bases and J by 5 bases, 7 bases remained unmatched. CDR3 coding DNA: TGTGCCAGCAGCTTTTGGCGGGAGAGTGACAATGAGCAGTTCTTC. Translation gives CASSFWRESDNEQFF.

This chain joins TRBV10-3 and TRBJ2-1; 7 bases are shared with TRBD1. The CDR3 is made up of 13 amino acids. Germline CDR1 reads ENHRY; CDR2 reads SYGVKD. Trimming cost V 8 bases and J 7 bases; bases outside gene matches: 8. The CDR3, as DNA: TGTGCCATCCTCAGGGGGAGTGGGAATGAGCAGTTCTTC. It codes for CAILRGSGNEQFF.

The chain joins TRBV20-1 to TRBJ2-2, with 9 bases aligning to TRBD2. Per germline, CDR1 DFQATT and CDR2 SNEGSKA (reference sequence). J was trimmed by 3 bases and V by 3 bases; bases with no gene match: 11. The CDR3 sequence is 17 residues long. The CDR3 DNA is TGCAGTGCTAGTAGATTTGGTGGGACTAGCCACACCGGGGAGCTGTTTTTT. This gives the protein CSASRFGGTSHTGELFF.

The chain has TRBV5-4 and TRBJ1-6; 8 positions match TRBD1. CDR1 SGHNT and CDR2 YYREEE come from the germline V gene (reference sequence). V trimming: 0 bases; J trimming: 8 bases; junction bases outside the gene matches: 4. The CDR3 runs 15 residues. CDR3 amino acids: CASSLAGGMDSPLHF. In DNA, the CDR3 is TGTGCCAGCAGCTTGGCAGGGGGCATGGATTCACCCCTCCACTTT.

The V and J genes are TRBV6-6 and TRBJ2-1; TRBD2 matches at 9 bases. The length of the CDR3 is 21 residues. CDR1 and CDR2 (germline): MNHNY, SVGAGI (reference sequence). Trimming at V came to 6 bases and at J to 6 bases, leaving 27 bases not matched to a gene. CDR3 amino acids: CASSINPEGGWGLAWANEQFF. For the CDR3, the DNA is TGTGCCAGCAGCATCAACCCTGAAGGGGGTTGGGGACTAGCTTGGGCCAATGAGCAGTTCTTC.

The J gene is TRBJ1-5, the V gene TRBV27; D remains unclear. CDR1 and CDR2 (germline): MNHEY, SMNVEV (reference sequence). CDR3 length: 15 residues. Trimming took off 2 bases at V and 0 bases at J, with 8 bases between the two ends. This chain's CDR3 is CASSLSGYSNQPQHF. The CDR3 nucleotides read TGTGCCAGCAGTTTAAGCGGTTATAGCAATCAGCCCCAGCATTTT.

The chain joins TRBV9 to TRBJ1-2, with D perhaps matching TRBD1 (6 bases). V was trimmed by 2 bases and J by 2 bases, leaving 13 bases between them. The CDR3 runs to 15 residues. CDR1 is SGDLS, CDR2 YYNGEE, per germline. The CDR3 nucleotides read TGTGCCAGCAGCGTTACAGGGACCCCCAACTATGGCTACACCTTC. Encoded protein: CASSVTGTPNYGYTF.

The genes are TRBV6-2 or TRBV6-3 and TRBJ2-5; a possible D gene is TRBD1 (5 bases). Trimming left V 1 base short and J 5 bases short, with 8 bases between. The CDR3 extends over 13 amino acids. CDR1 MNHEY and CDR2 SVGEGT come from the germline V gene. CDR3 protein: CASSYFSGETQYF. The CDR3 DNA sequence: TGTGCCAGCAGTTACTTCTCAGGGGAGACCCAGTACTTC.

This chain uses TRBV4-2 with TRBJ2-1; D may be TRBD2 (6 bases). CDR3 size: 15 residues. Germline lookup yields CDR1 LGHNA and CDR2 YNFKEQ. Trimming stripped 5 bases from V and 5 bases from J, with 16 bases between. CDR3 residues: CASSVSAGNNNEQFF. In nucleotides, the CDR3 is TGTGCCAGCAGCGTTTCAGCGGGTAATAACAATGAGCAGTTCTTC.

The chain combines TRBV11-2 with TRBJ2-7, with D tentatively TRBD1 (6 bases). This CDR3 has 12 amino acids. Germline CDR1 reads SGHAT; CDR2 reads FQNNGV. V was pared by 2 bases and J by 6 bases, with 8 bases between. CDR3 loop: CASSLTGTEQYF. Here the CDR3 DNA reads TGTGCCAGCAGCTTAACAGGGACCGAGCAGTACTTC.

This chain links TRBV28 with TRBJ2-7; perhaps TRBD2 as D (7 bases). The CDR3 totals 15 residues. The germline V gene has CDR1 MDHEN and CDR2 SYDVKM. The V gene lost 0 bases and the J gene lost 6 bases, with 15 bases spanning the gap. Written as DNA, the CDR3 is TGTGCCAGCAGTTTATGGGAACAGGGAGGGGGCGAGCAGTACTTC. The encoded protein is CASSLWEQGGGEQYF.

The CDR3 coding sequence is TGTGCCAGCAGCTTCCGGGACAGGGATATAGGGATTCAGTACTTC. Translation gives CASSFRDRDIGIQYF. This chain links TRBV5-4 with TRBJ2-4, with 9 bases lining up with TRBD1. Germline V gene data show CDR1 as SGHNT and CDR2 as YYREEE (reference sequence). Trimming cost V 2 bases and J 10 bases; bases outside gene matches: 10. The CDR3 extends over 15 amino acids. The variable domain in full, with the rest retrieved from reference TRBV5-4 and TRBJ2-4, is ETGVTQSPTHLIKTRGQQVTLRCSSQSGHNTVSWYQQALGQGPQFIFQYYREEENGRGNFPPRFSGLQFPNYSSELNVNALELDDSALYLCASSFRDRDIGIQYFGAGTRLSVL.

The chain couples TRBV19 to TRBJ2-1, with 16 bases lining up with TRBD2. The V and J ends lost 7 bases and 4 bases, in that order; junction bases with no gene match: 16. The CDR3 extends over 20 amino acids. Germline V CDR1 and CDR2: LNHDA, SQIVND (reference sequence). CDR3 sequence (DNA): TGTGCCAGTAAAGGGACCGGGACTAGCGGGAGGGCCCCTCTTTACAATGAGCAGTTCTTC. As protein: CASKGTGTSGRAPLYNEQFF.

In this sample, this clone turned up once. The CDR3 bases are TGCGCCAGCAGCCAAGATAAGGGGGATGAAAAACTGTTTTTT. Residues: CASSQDKGDEKLFF. The V call is TRBV4-1, the J call TRBJ1-4, with a weak D call TRBD1 (6 bases). CDR3 size: 14 residues. Germline V CDR1 and CDR2: MGHRA, YSYEKL. V was pared by 0 bases and J by 6 bases, with 8 bases between.

This clone has a single count. J is TRBJ2-7 and V is TRBV5-1; perhaps TRBD1 as D (6 bases). Deletions cut 1 base from V and 3 bases from J, with 14 bases between. The CDR3 totals 15 residues. Germline lookup yields CDR1 SGHRS and CDR2 YFSETQ. The CDR3 is CASSLSQGPIYEQYF. The CDR3 bases are TGCGCCAGCAGCTTGAGTCAGGGGCCTATCTACGAGCAGTACTTC.

The chain joins TRBV29-1 to TRBJ2-5; D call uncertain. The CDR3 sequence is 12 residues long. Germline-derived CDR1 and CDR2 are SQVTM and ANQGSEA. The V and J ends lost 3 bases and 1 base respectively, with 6 bases between them. CDR3 sequence (DNA): TGCAGCGTTGAGGCTAGCCAAGAGACCCAGTACTTC. This encodes CSVEASQETQYF.

V gene TRBV9 combines with J gene TRBJ2-7, with TRBD2 identical over 8 bases. The CDR3 has 15 residues. Germline-derived CDR1 and CDR2 are SGDLS and YYNGEE. V gave up 2 bases and J gave up 6 bases; unmatched junction bases: 10. The DNA for the CDR3 is TGTGCCAGCAGCGTGGGGAGCGGGAGTTCGGGCGAGCAGTACTTC. It is translated as CASSVGSGSSGEQYF.

DNA for the CDR3: TGTGCCAGCAGCCAAACCCTACCCCTCTATGGCTACACCTTC. Translation gives CASSQTLPLYGYTF. The chain employs TRBV3-1 (or the pseudogene TRBV3-2) and TRBJ1-2; no firm D call. CDR3 length: 14 residues. V was clipped by 2 bases and J by 4 bases, with 11 bases between them. Germline CDR1 reads LGHDT; CDR2 reads YNNKEL (reference sequence).

V gene TRBV7-9 combines with J gene TRBJ1-1; tentative D call: TRBD1 (5 bases). Germline V gives CDR1 SEHNR, CDR2 FQNEAQ (reference sequence). This CDR3 spans 12 amino acids. Trimming cost V 6 bases and J 10 bases, with 15 bases left between them. The DNA for the CDR3 is TGTGCCAGCAGTCCACAGGCAGTCGGAGCTTTCTTT. It translates to CASSPQAVGAFF.